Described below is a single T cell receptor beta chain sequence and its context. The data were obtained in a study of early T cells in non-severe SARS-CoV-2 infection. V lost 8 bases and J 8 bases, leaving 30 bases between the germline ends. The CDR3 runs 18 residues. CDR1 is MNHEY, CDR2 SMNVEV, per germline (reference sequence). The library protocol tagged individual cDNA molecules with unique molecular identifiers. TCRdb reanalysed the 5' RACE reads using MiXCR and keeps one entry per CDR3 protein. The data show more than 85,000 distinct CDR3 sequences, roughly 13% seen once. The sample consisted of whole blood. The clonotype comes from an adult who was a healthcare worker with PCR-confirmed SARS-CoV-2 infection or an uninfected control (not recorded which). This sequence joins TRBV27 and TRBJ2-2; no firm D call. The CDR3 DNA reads TGTGCCAGCGTACTACCTCTGGAGATCCTGTGTCTGGGAGGGGAGCTGTTTTTT. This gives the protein CASVLPLEILCLGGELFF.